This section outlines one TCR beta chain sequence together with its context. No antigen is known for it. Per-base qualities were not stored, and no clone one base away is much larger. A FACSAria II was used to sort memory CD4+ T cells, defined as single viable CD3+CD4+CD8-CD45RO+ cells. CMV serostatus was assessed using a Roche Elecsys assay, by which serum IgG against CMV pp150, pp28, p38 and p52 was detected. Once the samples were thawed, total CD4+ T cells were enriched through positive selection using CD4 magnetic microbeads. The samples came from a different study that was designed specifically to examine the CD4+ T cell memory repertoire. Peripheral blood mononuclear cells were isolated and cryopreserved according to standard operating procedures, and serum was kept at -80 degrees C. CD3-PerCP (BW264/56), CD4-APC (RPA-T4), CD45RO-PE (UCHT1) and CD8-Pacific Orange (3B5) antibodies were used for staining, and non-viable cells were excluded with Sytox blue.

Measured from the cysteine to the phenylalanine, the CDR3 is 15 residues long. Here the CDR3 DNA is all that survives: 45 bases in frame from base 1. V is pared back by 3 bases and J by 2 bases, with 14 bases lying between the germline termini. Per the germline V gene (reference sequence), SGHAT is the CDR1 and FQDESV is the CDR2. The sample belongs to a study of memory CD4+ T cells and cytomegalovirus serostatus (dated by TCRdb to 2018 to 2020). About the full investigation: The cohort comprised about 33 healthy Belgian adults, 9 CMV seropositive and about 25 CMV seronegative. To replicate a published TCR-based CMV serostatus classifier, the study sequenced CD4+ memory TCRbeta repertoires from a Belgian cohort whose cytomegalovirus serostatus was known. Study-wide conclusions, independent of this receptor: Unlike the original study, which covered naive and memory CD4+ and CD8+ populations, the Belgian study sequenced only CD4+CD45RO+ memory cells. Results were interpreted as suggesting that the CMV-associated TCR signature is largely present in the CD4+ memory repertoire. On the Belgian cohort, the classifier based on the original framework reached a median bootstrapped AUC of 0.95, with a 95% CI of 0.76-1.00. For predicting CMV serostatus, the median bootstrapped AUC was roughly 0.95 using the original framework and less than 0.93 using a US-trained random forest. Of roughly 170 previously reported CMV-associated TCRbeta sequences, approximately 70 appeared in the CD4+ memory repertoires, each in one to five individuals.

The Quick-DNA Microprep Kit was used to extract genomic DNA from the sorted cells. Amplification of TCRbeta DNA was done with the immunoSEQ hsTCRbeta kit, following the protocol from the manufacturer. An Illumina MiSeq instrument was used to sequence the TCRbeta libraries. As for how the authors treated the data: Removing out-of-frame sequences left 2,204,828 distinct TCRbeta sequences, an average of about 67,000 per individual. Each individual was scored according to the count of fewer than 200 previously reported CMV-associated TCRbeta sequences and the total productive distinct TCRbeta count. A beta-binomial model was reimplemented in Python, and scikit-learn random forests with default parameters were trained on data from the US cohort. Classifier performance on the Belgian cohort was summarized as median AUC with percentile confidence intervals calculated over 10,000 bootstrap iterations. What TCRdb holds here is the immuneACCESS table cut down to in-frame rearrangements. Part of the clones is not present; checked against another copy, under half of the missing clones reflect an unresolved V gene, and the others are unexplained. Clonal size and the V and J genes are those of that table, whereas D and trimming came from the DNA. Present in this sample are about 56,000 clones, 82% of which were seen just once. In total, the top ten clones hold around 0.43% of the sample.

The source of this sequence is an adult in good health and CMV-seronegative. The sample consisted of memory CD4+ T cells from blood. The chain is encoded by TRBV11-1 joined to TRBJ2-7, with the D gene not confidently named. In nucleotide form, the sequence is TGTGCCAGCAGCTTCCTGCCGGGCCCCACCTACGAGCAGTACTTC. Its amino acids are CASSFLPGPTYEQYF.